These 20 T cell receptor beta chains were sequenced from one sample in a study of CD8+CD57+ T cells in acquired aplastic anemia. According to the study, genomic DNA was the template for TCR beta VDJ and CDR3 profiling. Via MiXCR, TCRdb re-called the reads, giving one row per CDR3 protein. The repertoire holds about 160,000 distinct CDR3 sequences, with around 43% as singletons. In patients chosen for sequencing, flow cytometry had shown CD8+CD57+ cell expansion. The sequenced sample was sorted CD4+, CD8+, or CD8+CD57+ T cells (not recorded which) from PBMCs. All receptors derive from a human donor with aplastic anemia.

This chain links TRBV9 with TRBJ2-5, with TRBD2 matching over 8 bases. V lost 0 bases and J lost 2; bases outside the gene matches: 3. This CDR3 contains 15 residues. The germline V gene encodes CDR1 SGDLS and CDR2 YYNGEE. CDR3 sequence: CASSVAGTSQETQYF. The CDR3 region has the DNA TGTGCCAGCAGCGTAGCTGGGACTAGTCAAGAGACCCAGTACTTC.

There are many counts of this clonotype. The rearrangement joins TRBV7-3 to TRBJ1-6; the match to TRBD1 covers 8 bases. V was clipped by 5 bases and J by 9 bases; unmatched bases: 3. The CDR3 is made up of 13 amino acids. Germline CDR1 is SGHTA and CDR2 is FQGTGA. The CDR3 loop is CASSQDRASPLHF. The CDR3 DNA reads as TGTGCCAGCAGCCAGGACAGGGCTTCACCCCTCCACTTT.

The J gene is TRBJ1-5, the V gene TRBV19; possible D gene TRBD1, 6 bases. V lost 8 bases and J lost 2, with 19 bases in between. The CDR3 spans 16 residues. Germline loops: CDR1 LNHDA, CDR2 SQIVND (reference sequence). CDR3 residues: CASGPTWDIRNQPQHF. The CDR3, as DNA: TGTGCCAGTGGTCCAACCTGGGACATTCGCAATCAGCCCCAGCATTTT.

This clonotype has at least ten counts. The genes are TRBV3-1 and TRBJ1-2; possible D gene TRBD1, 5 bases. Germline V gives CDR1 LGHDT, CDR2 YNNKEL (reference sequence). CDR3 size: 14 residues. V lost 2 bases and J 3 bases, leaving 10 bases between the germline ends. The DNA of the CDR3 is TGTGCCAGCAGCCAAACGGGACGGTACTATGGCTACACCTTC. This encodes CASSQTGRYYGYTF.

This clonotype has just a few counts. V is TRBV10-3 and J is TRBJ2-7; 7 bases line up with TRBD1. The junction had 9 bases not matched to a gene; V was cut back by 6 bases and J by 1 base. The CDR3 contains 15 residues. CDR1 and CDR2 from the germline V gene are ENHRY and SYGVKD. CDR3 sequence: CAISDAGGRSYEQYF. CDR3 DNA sequence: TGTGCCATCAGCGACGCAGGGGGTAGGTCCTACGAGCAGTACTTC.

This clonotype was recorded a few times. For the CDR3, the DNA is TGTGCCAGCAGTTTTATCGGGGAGAGGGTAGGGCGCTACACCTTC. This sequence encodes CASSFIGERVGRYTF. The gene calls are TRBV12-3 or TRBV12-4 and TRBJ1-2, with D uncertain. The V end lost 3 bases, the J end lost 9 bases, and 20 bases lay between the germline ends. CDR3 size: 15 residues.

This sequence joins TRBV15 and TRBJ2-4; 9 bases agree with TRBD1. The trim removed 0 bases at V and 7 bases at J, leaving 4 bases unmatched. Germline values: CDR1 LNHNV, CDR2 YYDKDF (reference sequence). This CDR3 comprises 15 residues. CDR3 sequence (DNA): TGTGCCACCAGCAGAGATTTAGGACAGGGGAACATTCAGTACTTC. Its protein product is CATSRDLGQGNIQYF.

This clonotype was counted a few times. J is TRBJ1-2 and V is TRBV24-1; TRBD1 matches 11 bases. Germline V gene sequence: CDR1 KGHDR, CDR2 SFDVKD. The CDR3 runs to 15 residues. V gave up 4 bases and J gave up 7 bases; unmatched junction bases: 7. The CDR3 DNA is TGTGCCACCAGTGAAAGCGGACAGGGGGCCGGTGGCTACACCTTC. Amino acids: CATSESGQGAGGYTF.

This clonotype was seen many times. This chain connects TRBV5-8 to TRBJ1-1; the match to TRBD1 covers 7 bases. The CDR3 runs 15 residues. Germline assignment: CDR1 SGHTS and CDR2 YDEGEE. V lost 0 bases, J lost 4 bases, and 6 bases stayed unmatched. The CDR3 bases are TGTGCCAGCAGCTTGGAGAGGGGGCAAGGCACTGAAGCTTTCTTT. Translation gives CASSLERGQGTEAFF.

This clonotype was detected many times. V is TRBV6-1 and J is TRBJ1-2; D is perhaps TRBD1 (6 bases). The CDR3 is made up of 14 amino acids. The ends were cut back, 6 bases at V and 5 bases at J, with 16 bases in the middle. The germline gives CDR1 MNHNS, CDR2 SASEGT. The chain's CDR3 is CASRTRARGYGYTF. CDR3 in DNA: TGTGCCAGCAGGACCCGGGCCAGGGGATATGGCTACACCTTC.

The chain combines TRBV7-8 with TRBJ1-6; no reliable D call. This CDR3 has 15 amino acids. Trimming removed 2 bases from V and 6 bases from J, with 11 bases in between. CDR1 and CDR2 from the germline V gene are SGHVS and FQNEAQ. The chain's CDR3 is CASSLLPTTNSPLHF. The CDR3 DNA reads as TGTGCCAGCAGCTTATTACCCACAACTAATTCACCCCTCCACTTT.

Many counts were recorded for this clonotype. The V gene is TRBV9, the J gene TRBJ2-2; D may be TRBD1 (6 bases). V was shortened by 2 bases and J by 6 bases, with 14 bases between the two germline ends. This CDR3 spans 15 amino acids. CDR1 is SGDLS, CDR2 YYNGEE, per germline. For the CDR3, the DNA is TGTGCCAGCAGCGTCTCTCAGGGGTCGGCCGGGGAGCTGTTTTTT. Translating it yields CASSVSQGSAGELFF.

Many counts were recorded for this clonotype. The gene calls are TRBV2 and TRBJ1-3, with 10 bases aligning to TRBD1. V lost 11 bases, J lost 4 bases, and 11 bases stayed unmatched. The CDR3 runs 15 residues. Germline V lookup: CDR1 SNHLY, CDR2 FYNNEI. CDR3 sequence reads: CAGTRDRGLGNTIYF. CDR3 coding DNA: TGTGCCGGAACACGAGACAGGGGGCTCGGAAACACCATATATTTT.

This clonotype has just one count. At one boundary the junction diverges from the germline segment, which might be a read error. The chain joins TRBV9 to TRBJ1-2; the match to TRBD1 covers 7 bases. The germline CDR1 and CDR2 sequences are SGDLS and YYNGEE. The CDR3 spans 13 residues. DNA for the CDR3: TGTGCCAGCATCGTAGGACAGGACTATGGCTACACCTTC. It is translated as CASIVGQDYGYTF.

The CDR3 loop is CSARTTVQETQYF. The CDR3 DNA sequence: TGCAGTGCTAGAACTACCGTCCAAGAGACCCAGTACTTC. The rearrangement joins TRBV20-1 to TRBJ2-5; D is uncertain. Trimming stripped 2 bases from V and 1 base from J, with 8 bases between. Per germline, CDR1 DFQATT and CDR2 SNEGSKA (reference sequence). The CDR3 spans 13 residues.

This clonotype was counted at least ten times. The chain combines TRBV5-4 with TRBJ2-5; TRBD1 aligns across 7 bases. The CDR3 contains 15 residues. The V gene's germline CDR1 is SGHNT and CDR2 YYREEE (reference sequence). J lost 5 bases, V lost 4 bases, and 11 bases had no gene match. This CDR3 reads CASSRGRGRGETQYF. CDR3 sequence (DNA): TGTGCCAGCAGCCGGGGTAGGGGGCGCGGGGAGACCCAGTACTTC.

The V and J genes are TRBV29-1 and TRBJ1-2; D call uncertain. V was cut by 5 bases and J by 8 bases, with 12 bases left in between. Germline V gene data show CDR1 as SQVTM and CDR2 as ANQGSEA. CDR3 length equals 11 residues. CDR3 sequence: CSVLTRSGYTF. CDR3 coding DNA: TGCAGCGTTTTGACCCGTAGCGGCTACACCTTC.

The rearrangement links TRBV19 to TRBJ2-7; D might be TRBD2 (6 bases). The V gene's germline CDR1 is LNHDA and CDR2 SQIVND (reference sequence). The CDR3 has 15 amino acids. V lost 9 bases, J lost 2 bases, and 20 bases lay in between. DNA for the CDR3: TGTGCCAGCAGTGACGGAGGGTCTTGGGCCTACGAGCAGTACTTC. It codes for CASSDGGSWAYEQYF.

This clonotype has a single count. A read error may be the cause here, since a much bigger clone is one base away. The conserved phenylalanine or tryptophan is not found at the CDR3 terminus, so this likely reflects a read error. The V gene is TRBV3-1, the J gene TRBJ2-3; 7 bases are shared with TRBD2. CDR1 and CDR2 from the germline V gene are LGHDT and YNNKEL (reference sequence). V dropped 0 bases and J dropped 6; count of bases not matched to a gene: 0. There are 13 residues in the CDR3. The CDR3 here is CASSQEGGDTQYL. The CDR3 bases are TGTGCCAGCAGCCAAGAGGGGGGGGATACGCAGTATCTT.

This clonotype has a handful of counts. The V gene is TRBV10-1, the J gene TRBJ2-3, with a weak D call TRBD2 (6 bases). The CDR3 extends over 13 amino acids. V was pared by 2 bases and J by 6 bases, with 9 bases between. Germline assignment: CDR1 WNHNN and CDR2 SYGVQD (reference sequence). This CDR3 reads CASSEREWDTQYF. CDR3 DNA sequence: TGCGCCAGCAGTGAGCGGGAGTGGGATACGCAGTATTTT.